This TCR beta chain was identified during a study of T cells in Graves' hyperthyroidism and ophthalmopathy. Whole-study findings and limits: A model built on 13 V-J features separated ophthalmopathy from stable hyperthyroidism.

Authors of the study amplified TCR beta CDR3 regions from RNA transcripts. Using the HTBI primer set, a first-round RT-PCR was run on the TCR CDR3. TCRdb used MiXCR to reprocess the multiplex PCR reads, holding one entry per CDR3 protein. Among some 180,000 distinct CDR3 sequences, 17% were seen once, and the ten largest hold 25% to 30%. The CDR3 runs 15 residues. Germline V gene lookup returns CDR1 ENHRY and CDR2 SYGVKD. With V trimmed by 2 bases and J by 6 bases, 4 bases remained unmatched. At least ten counts were recorded for this clonotype. Its antigen is currently unknown. Sequenced sample: blood. The receptor was derived from a woman aged 45-59 years with Graves' hyperthyroidism. The chain employs TRBV10-3 and TRBJ2-2, with 9 nucleotides matching TRBD2. The CDR3 loop is CAISEGLAKAGELFF. CDR3 DNA: TGTGCCATCAGTGAGGGACTAGCGAAAGCCGGGGAGCTGTTTTTT.